This entry describes one TCR beta chain. The V and J ends lost 2 bases and 5 bases, in that order; junction bases with no gene match: 7. Germline values: CDR1 SGHDT, CDR2 YYEEEE. There are 17 residues in the CDR3. The entry originates in a study of blood T cell repertoires in COVID-19. On the study more broadly: There were acute and convalescent COVID-19 samples, and they came from the United States, Italy and Spain. PBMCs, B-cell-depleted T cells, or T cells were the source of the cDNA or gDNA that made up the material.

In the source study's methods: Nucleated cell counts were estimated from reference gene primer amplification. TCRdb keeps only in-frame clones here, not all; method: immunoSEQ multiplex PCR. V, J and clone size derive from that table, while D and trimming were established from the DNA sequence. The table records about 190,000 clones, approximately 90% of them present only once. The chain employs TRBV5-6 and TRBJ2-1; TRBD2 matches 13 bases. Sequencing was done on a sample of peripheral blood. The clonotype was recovered from a human donor in a cohort sampled during active COVID-19. Here the CDR3 DNA reads TGTGCCAGCAGCTTTGAACTAGCGGGGGGGTACGACAATGAGCAGTTCTTC. As protein: CASSFELAGGYDNEQFF.